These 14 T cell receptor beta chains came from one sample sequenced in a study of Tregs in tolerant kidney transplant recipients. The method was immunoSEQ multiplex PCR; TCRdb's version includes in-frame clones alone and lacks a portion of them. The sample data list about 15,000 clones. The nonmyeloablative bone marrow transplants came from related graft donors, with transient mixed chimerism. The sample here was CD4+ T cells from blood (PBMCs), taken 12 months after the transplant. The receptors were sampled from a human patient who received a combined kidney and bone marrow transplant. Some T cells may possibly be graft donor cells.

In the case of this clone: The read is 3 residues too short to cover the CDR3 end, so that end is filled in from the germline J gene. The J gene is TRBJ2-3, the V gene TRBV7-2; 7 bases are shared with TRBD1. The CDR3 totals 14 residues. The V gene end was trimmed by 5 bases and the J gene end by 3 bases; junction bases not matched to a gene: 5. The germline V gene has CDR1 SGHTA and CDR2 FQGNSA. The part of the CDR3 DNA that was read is TGTGCCAGCAGCAGAGGACAGGATACAGATACG. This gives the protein CASSRGQDTDT. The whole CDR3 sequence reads CASSRGQDTDTQYF.

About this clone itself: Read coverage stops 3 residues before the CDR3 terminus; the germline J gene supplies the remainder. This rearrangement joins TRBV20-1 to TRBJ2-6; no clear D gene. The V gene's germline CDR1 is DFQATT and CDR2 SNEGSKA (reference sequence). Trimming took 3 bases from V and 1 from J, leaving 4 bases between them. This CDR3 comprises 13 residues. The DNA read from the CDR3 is TGCAGTGCTAGCAATTCTGGGGCCAACGTC. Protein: CSASNSGANV. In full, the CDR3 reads CSASNSGANVLTF.

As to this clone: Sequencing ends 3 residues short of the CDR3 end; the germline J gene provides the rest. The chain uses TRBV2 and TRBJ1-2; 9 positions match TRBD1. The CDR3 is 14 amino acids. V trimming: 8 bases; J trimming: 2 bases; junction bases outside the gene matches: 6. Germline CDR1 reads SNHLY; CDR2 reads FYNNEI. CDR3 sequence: CASSETGGNYGYTF. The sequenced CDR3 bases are TGTGCCAGCTCTGAGACAGGGGGGAACTATGGC.

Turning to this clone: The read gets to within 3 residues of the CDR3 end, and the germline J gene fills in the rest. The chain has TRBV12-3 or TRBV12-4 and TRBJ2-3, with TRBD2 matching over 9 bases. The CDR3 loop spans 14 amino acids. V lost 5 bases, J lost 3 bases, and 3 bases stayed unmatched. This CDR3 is CASSRTSATDTQYF. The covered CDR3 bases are TGTGCCAGCAGTAGGACTAGCGCTACAGATACG.

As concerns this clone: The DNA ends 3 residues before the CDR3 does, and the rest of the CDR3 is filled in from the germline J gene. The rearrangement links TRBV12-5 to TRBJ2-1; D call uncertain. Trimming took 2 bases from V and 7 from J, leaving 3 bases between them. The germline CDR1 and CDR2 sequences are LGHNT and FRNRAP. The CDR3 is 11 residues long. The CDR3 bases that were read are TGTGCTAGTGGTTTGACAAATGAG. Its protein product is CASGLTNE. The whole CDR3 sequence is CASGLTNEQFF.

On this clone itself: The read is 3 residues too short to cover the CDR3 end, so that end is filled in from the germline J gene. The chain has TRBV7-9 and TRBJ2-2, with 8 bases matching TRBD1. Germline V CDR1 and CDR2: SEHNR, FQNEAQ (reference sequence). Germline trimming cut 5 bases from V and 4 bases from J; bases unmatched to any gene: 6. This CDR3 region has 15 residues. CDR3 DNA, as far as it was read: TGTGCCAGCAGCCCTACAGGGGGAACCACCGGGGAG. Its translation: CASSPTGGTTGE. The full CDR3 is CASSPTGGTTGELFF.

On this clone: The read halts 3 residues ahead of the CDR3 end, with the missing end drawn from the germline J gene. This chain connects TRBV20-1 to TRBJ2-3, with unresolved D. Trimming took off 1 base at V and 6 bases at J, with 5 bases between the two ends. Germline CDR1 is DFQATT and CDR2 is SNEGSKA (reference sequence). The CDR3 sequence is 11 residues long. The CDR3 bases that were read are TGCAGTGCTAGAGCCTTCGATACG. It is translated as CSARAFDT. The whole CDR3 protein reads CSARAFDTQYF.

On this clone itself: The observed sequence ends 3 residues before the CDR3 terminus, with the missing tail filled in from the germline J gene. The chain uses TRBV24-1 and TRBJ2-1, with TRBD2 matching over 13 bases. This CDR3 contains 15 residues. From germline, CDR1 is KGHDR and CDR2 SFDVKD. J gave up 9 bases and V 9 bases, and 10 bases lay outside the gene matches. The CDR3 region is CATGGGLAGVGEQFF. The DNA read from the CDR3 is TGTGCCACCGGAGGTGGACTAGCGGGAGTTGGTGAG.

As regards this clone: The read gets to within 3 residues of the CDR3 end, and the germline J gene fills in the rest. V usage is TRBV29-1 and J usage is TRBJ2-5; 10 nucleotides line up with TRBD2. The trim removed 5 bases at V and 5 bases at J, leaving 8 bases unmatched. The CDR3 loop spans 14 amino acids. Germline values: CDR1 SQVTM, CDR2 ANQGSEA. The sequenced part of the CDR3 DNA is TGCAGCGTTTGGCTAGCGGGAGCTCCGGAGACC. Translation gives CSVWLAGAPET. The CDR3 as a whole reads CSVWLAGAPETQYF.

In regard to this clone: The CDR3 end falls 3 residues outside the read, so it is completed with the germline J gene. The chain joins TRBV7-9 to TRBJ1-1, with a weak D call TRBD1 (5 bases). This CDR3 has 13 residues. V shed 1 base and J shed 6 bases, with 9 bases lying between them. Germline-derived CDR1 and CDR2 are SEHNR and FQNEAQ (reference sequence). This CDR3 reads CASSLVSRAEAFF. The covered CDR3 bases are TGTGCCAGCAGCTTAGTTTCCAGGGCTGAA.

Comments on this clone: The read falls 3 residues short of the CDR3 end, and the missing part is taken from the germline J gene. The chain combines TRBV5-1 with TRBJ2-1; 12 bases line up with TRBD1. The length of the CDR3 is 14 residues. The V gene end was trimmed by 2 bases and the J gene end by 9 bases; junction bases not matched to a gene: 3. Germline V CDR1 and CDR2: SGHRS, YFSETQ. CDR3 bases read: TGCGCCAGCAGCTTACAGGGACAGGGGGCTGAG. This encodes CASSLQGQGAE. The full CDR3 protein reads CASSLQGQGAEQFF.

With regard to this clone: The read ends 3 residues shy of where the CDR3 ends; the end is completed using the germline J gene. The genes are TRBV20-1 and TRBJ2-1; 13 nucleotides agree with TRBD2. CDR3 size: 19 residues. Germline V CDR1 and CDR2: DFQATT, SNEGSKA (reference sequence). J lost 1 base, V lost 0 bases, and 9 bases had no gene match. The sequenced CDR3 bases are TGCAGTGCTAGAGACCTCCCGGGACTAGCGGGAAGTTCCTACAATGAG. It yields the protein CSARDLPGLAGSSYNE. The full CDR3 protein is CSARDLPGLAGSSYNEQFF.

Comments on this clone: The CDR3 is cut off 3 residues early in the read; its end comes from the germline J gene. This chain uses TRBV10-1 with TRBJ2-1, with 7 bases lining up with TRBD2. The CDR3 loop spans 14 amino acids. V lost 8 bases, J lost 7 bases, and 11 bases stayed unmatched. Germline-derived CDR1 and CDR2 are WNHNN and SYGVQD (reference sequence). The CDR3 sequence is CASRPAGKVNEQFF. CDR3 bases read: TGCGCCAGCCGGCCAGCGGGAAAGGTAAATGAG.

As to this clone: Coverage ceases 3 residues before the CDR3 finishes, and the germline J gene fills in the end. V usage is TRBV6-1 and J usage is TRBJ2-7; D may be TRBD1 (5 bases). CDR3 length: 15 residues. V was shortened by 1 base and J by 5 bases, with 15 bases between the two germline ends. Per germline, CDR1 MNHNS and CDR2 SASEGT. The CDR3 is CASSEGGGGVNEQYF. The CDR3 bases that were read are TGTGCCAGCAGTGAAGGGGGCGGCGGCGTCAACGAG.